Detailed here is one TCR beta chain. The entry originates in a study of blood T cell repertoires in COVID-19. As for the study in general: PBMCs, B-cell-depleted T cells, or T cells provided the cDNA or gDNA that made up the material.

Germline V gives CDR1 SGHRS, CDR2 YFSETQ. With V trimmed by 1 base and J by 2 bases, 2 bases remained unmatched. This CDR3 is 15 amino acids long. Sequencing used immunoSEQ multiplex PCR; TCRdb keeps in-frame clones, though not all of them. The sample includes 110,000 or so clones, 80% to 90% of them seen just once. Sequencing was done on a sample of peripheral blood. This chain connects TRBV5-1 to TRBJ2-7; 11 positions match TRBD2. The clonotype comes from a man between 65 and 80 years old who had recovered from COVID-19. The CDR3 region has the DNA TGCGCCAGCAGCTTGACTAGCGGGAGAACCTACGAGCAGTACTTC. It yields the protein CASSLTSGRTYEQYF.